The TCR beta chain described here comes from a study of post-analysis software for immune sequencing data (dated by TCRdb to 2015 to 2017). Concerning the study at large: Disease courses on record covered relapsing-remitting, secondary progressive and progressive-relapsing multiple sclerosis, though some patients had no subtype annotation. The patient repertoires were compared against 11 previously published healthy control repertoires obtained from donors aged 6 to 25 years. A subset of samples was prepared in parallel using single-end sample barcoding, then pooled and co-amplified after Illumina adapter ligation.

The library was produced with PCR. For sequencing, an Illumina HiSeq 2500 was employed. To reduce PCR and sequencing biases, unique molecular identifiers were built into the TCR beta cDNA libraries. Per 1 to 10 million input T cells, some 500,000 cDNA molecules were obtained, such that each molecule approximated one T cell. Patient libraries were prepared and sequenced with the same protocol used for the earlier healthy control dataset. Samples belonging to the same batch were prepared together, multiplexed and sequenced on a shared HiSeq lane. Per the authors' processing: MIGEC was used to process the raw barcoded reads, and molecular identifier groups with only a single read were discarded before consensus assembly and CDR3 extraction. Clonotype tables were post-analysed with VDJtools, and diversity was normalized by down-sampling all datasets to the smallest sample size. To correct batch-related cross-sample contamination, repertoire overlap clustering matched CDR3 amino acid sequences but not nucleotide sequences. Clones were called with MiXCR by TCRdb after fastp trimmed the public reads at Q25, and only in-frame beta chains were retained. One record per CDR3 amino acid sequence lists the most common genes and DNA. The V and J calls were not made by the authors but by TCRdb's processing. This sample is represented by just over 250,000 distinct CDR3 sequences; 30% to 45% of them were singletons. The ten largest clonotypes hold under 5.5% of the sample.

TCR beta repertoires were profiled from peripheral blood of some 13 young patients with multiple sclerosis to demonstrate the VDJtools post-analysis software. The multiple sclerosis patients were children and adolescents ranging in age from roughly 6 to 15 years. Comments on this clonotype: No cognate antigen has been identified for it. No qualities accompany the bases; no much larger clone lies one base away.

From a lookup of the germline V gene, CDR1 and CDR2 are SGHDT and YYEEEE. Measured from the cysteine to the phenylalanine, the CDR3 is 15 residues long. Only CDR3 DNA is held: 45 bases, read in frame from base 1. V and J are trimmed by 2 bases and 2 bases, and the gene matches miss 5 bases of the junction. The paper as a whole reports these results and caveats: The multiple sclerosis patient group was slightly younger than the control group. About 5 TRBV segments, including TRBV5-6, TRBV5-1 and TRBV20-1, were significantly more frequent in patients than controls. Strong co-clustering of samples prepared in the same batch was shown by direct clustering with F measure, prompting a batch-effect correction. Significantly lower normalized Chao1 diversity was found in multiple sclerosis patients than in controls, suggesting substantial peripheral T-cell clonal expansion.

The specimen sequenced was blood. Recombination linked TRBV5-6 to TRBJ2-7; TRBD2 agrees with 9 junctional bases. The TCR originated in a girl under 18 with multiple sclerosis. The nucleotides read TGTGCCAGCAGCTTCATAGCGGGAGTTCCCTACGAGCAGTACTTC. It is translated as CASSFIAGVPYEQYF.